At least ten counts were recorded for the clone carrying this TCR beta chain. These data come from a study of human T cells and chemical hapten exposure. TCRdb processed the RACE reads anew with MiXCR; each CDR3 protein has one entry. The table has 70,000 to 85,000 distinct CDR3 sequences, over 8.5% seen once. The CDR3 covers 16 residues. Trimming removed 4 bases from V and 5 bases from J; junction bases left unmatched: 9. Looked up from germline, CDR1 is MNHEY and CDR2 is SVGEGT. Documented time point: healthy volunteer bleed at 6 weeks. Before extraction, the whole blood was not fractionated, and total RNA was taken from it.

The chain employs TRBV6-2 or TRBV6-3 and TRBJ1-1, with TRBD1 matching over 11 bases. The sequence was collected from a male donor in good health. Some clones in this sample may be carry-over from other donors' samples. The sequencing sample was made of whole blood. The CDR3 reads CASSSSRDRGKTEAFF. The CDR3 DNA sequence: TGTGCCAGCAGTTCCTCCCGGGACAGGGGGAAGACTGAAGCTTTCTTT.